The 30 T cell receptor beta chains listed next were all sequenced from one sample in a study of blood T cells in healthy people across ages. Sample-barcoded 5' priming and a J-beta primer mix drove a second PCR of about 7 to 11 cycles. Using its own MiXCR run on the 5' RACE reads, TCRdb lists one record per CDR3 protein. The data show about 640,000 distinct CDR3 sequences, with about 30% seen just once and 15% to 17% held by the top ten. Input material: blood. The receptors here all came from a woman of 80 years or more in good health.

The chain combines TRBV12-3 or TRBV12-4 with TRBJ1-4; 7 bases line up with TRBD1. Trimming cost V 6 bases and J 7 bases; bases outside gene matches: 14. The CDR3 length is 16 residues. CDR3 amino acids: CASRISRTRDSEKLFF. The CDR3 DNA reads TGTGCCAGCAGGATTTCCCGAACCCGGGACAGTGAAAAACTGTTTTTT.

This clonotype was found a few times. The CDR3 region has the DNA TGTGCCAGCTCACCCCGCGACAGGGCCTTCGGGGGCAATCAGCCCCAGCATTTT. As protein: CASSPRDRAFGGNQPQHF. The rearrangement joins TRBV18 to TRBJ1-5; 7 nucleotides agree with TRBD1. CDR3 length: 18 amino acids. V trimming: 3 bases; J trimming: 2 bases; junction bases outside the gene matches: 13. In germline, CDR1 is KGHSH, CDR2 LQKENI.

Comments on this clonotype: This may be a read error: a much more frequent sequence differs by one nucleotide. The J gene is TRBJ2-3, the V gene TRBV20-1; tentative D call: TRBD2 (5 bases). The germline V gene encodes CDR1 DFQATT and CDR2 SNEGSKA (reference sequence). This CDR3 has 15 residues. The CDR3 sequence is CSTRDFSLLTDTQYF. The CDR3 DNA follows: TGCAGTACTAGAGATTTTAGCCTCCTTACAGATACGCAGTATTTT.

Concerning this clonotype itself: This clone may be a read error of a much larger clone one base away. V and J are TRBV6-1 and TRBJ2-1; 7 nucleotides line up with TRBD2. The germline gives CDR1 MNHNS, CDR2 SASEGT. The CDR3 sequence is 14 residues long. The trim removed 0 bases at V and 6 bases at J, leaving 2 bases unmatched. The CDR3 loop is CASSEAGGGNEQFF. As DNA, the CDR3 is TGTGCCAGCAGTGAAGCGGGGGGGGGCAATGAGCAGTTCTTC.

V gene TRBV18 combines with J gene TRBJ1-4; D is ambiguous. Trimming took 10 bases from V and 0 from J, leaving 15 bases between them. The CDR3 extends over 15 amino acids. Germline CDR1 KGHSH, CDR2 LQKENI. The CDR3 nucleotides read TGTGCCAACTCGCGGCACAGTGCAACTAATGAAAAACTGTTTTTT. This translates into CANSRHSATNEKLFF.

The chain recombines TRBV6-1 with TRBJ1-2, with 8 bases lining up with TRBD1. The CDR3 consists of 14 residues. The V gene's germline CDR1 is MNHNS and CDR2 SASEGT. V shed 2 bases and J 2 bases; nucleotides not matched to a gene: 1. CDR3 nucleotide sequence: TGTGCCAGCAGTGAACGGACAGGGAACTATGGCTACACCTTC. This sequence encodes CASSERTGNYGYTF.

This clonotype has a handful of counts. A read error is possible here, since a much larger clone lies one base away. The V gene is TRBV5-1, the J gene TRBJ2-5; TRBD1 is a possible D gene (5 bases). Germline CDR1 is SGHRS and CDR2 is YFSETQ. V gave up 6 bases and J gave up 11 bases, with 23 bases separating them. The CDR3 sequence is 14 residues long. CDR3 sequence: CASIMVGLDNEQYF. CDR3 DNA: TGCGCCAGCATCATGGTGGGATTGGACAATGAGCAGTACTTC.

Turning to this clonotype: A much larger clone differs by one base, so this may be a read error. This rearrangement joins TRBV7-9 to TRBJ1-5; 7 bases match TRBD1. There are 14 residues in the CDR3. J was trimmed by 6 bases and V by 11 bases; bases with no gene match: 13. Germline-derived CDR1 and CDR2 are SEHNR and FQNEAQ (reference sequence). CDR3 residues: CAGTATGSSQPQHF. DNA of the CDR3: TGTGCCGGCACCGCGACAGGGTCCAGTCAGCCCCAGCATTTT. Complete variable domain (other parts from reference TRBV7-9 and TRBJ1-5): DTGVSQNPRHKITKRGQNVTFRCDPISEHNRLYWYRQTLGQGPEFLTYFQNEAQLEKSRLLSDRFSAERPKGSFSTLEIQRTEQGDSAMYLCAGTATGSSQPQHFGDGTRLSIL.

The chain joins TRBV3-1 to TRBJ1-2, with 9 bases lining up with TRBD1. The V segment lost 6 bases and the J segment 4 bases; nucleotides outside the gene matches: 6. The CDR3 consists of 14 residues. CDR1 and CDR2 from the germline V gene are LGHDT and YNNKEL (reference sequence). CDR3 loop: CASRDRGPGYGYTF. As DNA, the CDR3 is TGTGCCAGCAGGGACAGGGGTCCTGGCTATGGCTACACCTTC.

This clonotype was found many times. CDR3 sequence (DNA): TGTGCCAGCAGCTTTAGGGACGGCTCCTACGAGCAGTACTTC. Translation gives CASSFRDGSYEQYF. The chain has TRBV7-2 and TRBJ2-7, with D perhaps given as TRBD1 or TRBD2 (5 bases each). The ends were cut back, 3 bases at V and 0 bases at J, with 9 bases in the middle. The CDR3 consists of 14 residues. Germline V lookup: CDR1 SGHTA, CDR2 FQGNSA.

Note on this clonotype: Possible read error: a much larger clone is one base away. This chain joins TRBV3-1 and TRBJ2-1; 11 bases fit TRBD2. The tail of the sequence fits TRBJ2-7 better, so the J call may be wrong. The CDR3 has 17 residues. Germline assignment: CDR1 LGHDT and CDR2 YNNKEL (reference sequence). The CDR3 nucleotides are TGTGCCAGCAGCCAAACCGGGACTAGCGGTTTCTACAATGAGCAGTACTTC. Its protein is CASSQTGTSGFYNEQYF.

This clonotype was counted ten times or more. The chain combines TRBV7-9 with TRBJ2-5; the D call may be TRBD1 or TRBD2 (5 bases each). Deletions cut 0 bases from V and 7 bases from J, with 9 bases between. Germline CDR1 is SEHNR and CDR2 is FQNEAQ (reference sequence). CDR3 length: 13 amino acids. The DNA for the CDR3 is TGTGCCAGCAGCTTAGCGGGGGAGACGACCCAGTACTTC. Protein sequence: CASSLAGETTQYF.

The CDR3 region is CASSLLDRNYGYTF. CDR3 nucleotide sequence: TGTGCCAGCAGCTTGCTTGACAGGAACTATGGCTACACCTTC. The genes are TRBV5-4 and TRBJ1-2, with a weak D call TRBD1 (6 bases). Germline CDR1 and CDR2: SGHNT and YYREEE (reference sequence). The CDR3 consists of 14 residues. The germline V and J ends were trimmed by 1 base and 2 bases, with 9 bases remaining between them. The variable domain in full, completed from reference TRBV5-4 and TRBJ1-2, reads ETGVTQSPTHLIKTRGQQVTLRCSSQSGHNTVSWYQQALGQGPQFIFQYYREEENGRGNFPPRFSGLQFPNYSSELNVNALELDDSALYLCASSLLDRNYGYTFGSGTRLTVV.

This clonotype was seen ten or more times. V gene TRBV3-1 combines with J gene TRBJ2-7; D gene uncertain. V gave up 1 base and J gave up 0 bases, with 7 bases separating them. This CDR3 contains 14 residues. Per germline, CDR1 LGHDT and CDR2 YNNKEL (reference sequence). The CDR3 region is CASSQARTSYEQYF. The CDR3 nucleotides are TGTGCCAGCAGCCAAGCCAGGACCTCCTACGAGCAGTACTTC.

This clonotype was detected ten times or more. The CDR3 DNA follows: TGTGCCAGCAGACGGACCGGCACAAGTTTATCCTACGAGCAGTACTTC. Amino acid sequence: CASRRTGTSLSYEQYF. The chain links TRBV28 to TRBJ2-7; D ambiguous. CDR1 and CDR2 (germline): MDHEN, SYDVKM. V dropped 6 bases and J dropped 1 base, with 19 bases sitting between them. The CDR3 contains 16 residues.

This clonotype has just a few counts. Just one base apart from a much larger clone, this may be a read error. V and J are TRBV12-3 or TRBV12-4 and TRBJ2-3; 8 bases line up with TRBD1. CDR3 size: 14 residues. Trimming cost V 7 bases and J 1 base; bases outside gene matches: 4. CDR3 sequence: CASKLTGGTDTQYF. CDR3 DNA: TGTGCCAGCAAATTGACAGGGGGCACAGATACGCAGTATTTT.

There are a few counts of this clonotype. This clone may be a read error of a much larger clone one base away. The J gene is TRBJ1-2, the V gene TRBV5-1; D gene uncertain. The CDR3 is made up of 14 amino acids. In germline, CDR1 is SGHRS, CDR2 YFSETQ. The chain's CDR3 is CASGLGRTNYGYTF. The CDR3 DNA is TGCGCCAGCGGCTTGGGCCGAACTAACTATGGCTACACCTTC. Full variable domain (remainder filled in from reference TRBV5-1 and TRBJ1-2): KAGVTQTPRYLIKTRGQQVTLSCSPISGHRSVSWYQQTPGQGLQFLFEYFSETQRNKGNFPGRFSGRQFSNSRSEMNVSTLELGDSALYLCASGLGRTNYGYTFGSGTRLTVV.

This clonotype was found many times. The chain joins TRBV29-1 to TRBJ2-7; 8 bases fit TRBD2. Germline CDR1 is SQVTM and CDR2 is ANQGSEA. This CDR3 has 13 residues. After removal of 7 bases from V and 6 bases from J, the junction contained 11 bases not matched to a gene. The CDR3 DNA reads as TGCAGCGCCTTCAGCGGGGGCCCGTTCGAGCAGTACTTC. This gives the protein CSAFSGGPFEQYF.

This chain joins TRBV7-9 and TRBJ2-5; perhaps TRBD2 as D (5 bases). V lost 5 bases to trimming and J lost 11 bases, with 24 bases between them. This CDR3 contains 15 residues. Per the germline V gene, CDR1 is SEHNR and CDR2 is FQNEAQ (reference sequence). The CDR3: CASSPLAGINNEQYF. The CDR3 DNA sequence: TGTGCCAGCAGCCCTCTCGCGGGCATAAATAATGAGCAGTACTTC.

This clonotype was seen repeatedly, ten times or more. The DNA for the CDR3 is TGTGCCAGCAGCTTAAGGTCTTTCTCCTACGAGCAGTACTTC. It translates to CASSLRSFSYEQYF. The rearrangement links TRBV7-6 to TRBJ2-7; no clear D. Per the germline V gene, CDR1 is SGHVS and CDR2 is FNYEAQ. This CDR3 region has 14 residues. V was cut by 2 bases and J by 0 bases, with 8 bases left in between.

As DNA, the CDR3 is TGTGCCAGTAGGGGGCTAGGGGCCAACGTCCTGACTTTC. Translating gives CASRGLGANVLTF. This chain connects TRBV19 to TRBJ2-6; possible D gene TRBD1, 5 bases. Germline V gene lookup returns CDR1 LNHDA and CDR2 SQIVND (reference sequence). The CDR3 extends over 13 amino acids. V was cut by 6 bases and J by 4 bases, with 7 bases left in between.

There are a few counts of this clonotype. This chain uses TRBV27 with TRBJ1-6; 7 bases line up with TRBD1. Trimming removed 4 bases from V and 9 bases from J; junction bases left unmatched: 9. The CDR3 has 15 amino acids. Germline V gene lookup returns CDR1 MNHEY and CDR2 SMNVEV (reference sequence). This chain's CDR3 is CASSSPGQRSSPLHF. The CDR3 DNA reads TGTGCCAGCAGTTCTCCGGGACAGAGATCTTCACCCCTCCACTTT.

This clonotype was recorded only once. V and J are TRBV7-9 and TRBJ2-5, with D tentatively TRBD2 (5 bases). Germline V CDR1 and CDR2: SEHNR, FQNEAQ (reference sequence). V was clipped by 2 bases and J by 5 bases, with 12 bases between them. This CDR3 is 14 amino acids long. CDR3 amino acids: CASSLSEGRETQYF. For the CDR3, the DNA is TGTGCCAGCAGCTTAAGTGAGGGTAGGGAGACCCAGTACTTC.

This clonotype was recorded at least ten times. V is TRBV6-2 or TRBV6-3 and J is TRBJ2-3, with D perhaps TRBD1 or TRBD2 (5 bases each). Trimming removed 10 bases at V and 0 bases at J, with 14 bases between. Germline-derived CDR1 and CDR2 are MNHEY and SVGEGT. The CDR3 consists of 14 residues. The chain's CDR3 is CAIAGTFSTDTQYF. DNA for the CDR3: TGTGCCATCGCCGGGACCTTTAGCACAGATACGCAGTATTTT.

The chain recombines TRBV12-3 or TRBV12-4 with TRBJ2-3, with D possibly TRBD2 on 6 matching bases. The CDR3 contains 16 residues. V was shortened by 6 bases and J by 4 bases, with 20 bases between the two germline ends. The CDR3 spells CASSIELAAWSDTQYF. The CDR3 DNA sequence: TGTGCCAGCAGCATCGAACTAGCCGCGTGGTCAGATACGCAGTATTTT.

Comment on this clonotype: One base away lies a much larger clone, so this may be a sequencing read error. The chain has TRBV11-1 and TRBJ2-5; 8 nucleotides match TRBD1. The germline gives CDR1 SGHAT, CDR2 FQDESV (reference sequence). CDR3 length: 15 amino acids. The V and J ends lost 4 bases and 11 bases, in that order; junction bases with no gene match: 15. The CDR3 bases are TGTGCCAGCAGCTCCTTTGACAGGGGCTACGATGAGCAGTACTTC. Translation: CASSSFDRGYDEQYF. Full variable domain (rest looked up from reference TRBV11-1 and TRBJ2-5): EAEVAQSPRYKITEKSQAVAFWCDPISGHATLYWYRQILGQGPELLVQFQDESVVDDSQLPKDRFSAERLKGVDSTLKIQPAELGDSAMYLCASSSFDRGYDEQYFGPGTRLLVL.

The table lists this clonotype with many counts. The chain couples TRBV20-1 to TRBJ2-7; TRBD1 or TRBD2 may be the D gene (5 bases each). Germline V CDR1 and CDR2: DFQATT, SNEGSKA (reference sequence). Trimming removed 3 bases from V and 2 bases from J, with 17 bases in between. This CDR3 region has 15 residues. CDR3 region: CSASRPGTPTYEQYF. For the CDR3, the DNA is TGCAGTGCTAGTCGGCCCGGGACCCCTACCTACGAGCAGTACTTC.

There are many counts of this clonotype. The chain couples TRBV29-1 to TRBJ1-1; 9 bases fit TRBD1. From germline, CDR1 is SQVTM and CDR2 ANQGSEA. With 4 bases clipped from V and 4 bases from J, the junction kept 10 bases outside the gene matches. The CDR3 is 15 residues long. The CDR3 DNA follows: TGCAGCGTTGCCCGACGGTTGACAGGGGGCACTGAAGCTTTCTTT. Translating it yields CSVARRLTGGTEAFF.

Concerning this clonotype itself: A much more abundant neighbour one base away suggests this may be a read error. This chain uses TRBV7-2 with TRBJ1-2; D possibly corresponds to TRBD1 (6 bases). Germline V gene data show CDR1 as SGHTA and CDR2 as FQGNSA. The CDR3 contains 13 residues. The DNA of the CDR3 is TGTGCCAGCAGCCGAGTGGGGGGCCGGGGCTACATCTTC. Translating gives CASSRVGGRGYIF.

The sample holds a few counts of this clonotype. The V call is TRBV7-2, the J call TRBJ1-1; the match to TRBD1 covers 7 bases. CDR3 length: 14 amino acids. Germline V gene sequence: CDR1 SGHTA, CDR2 FQGNSA. V shed 5 bases and J 5 bases; nucleotides not matched to a gene: 8. CDR3 coding DNA: TGTGCCAGCAGCCCCATGACAGGGCAAACTGAAGCTTTCTTT. Encoded protein: CASSPMTGQTEAFF. Based on the CDR3 plus reference TRBV7-2 and TRBJ1-1, the full variable domain is GAGVSQSPSNKVTEKGKDVELRCDPISGHTALYWYRQSLGQGLEFLIYFQGNSAPDKSGLPSDRFSAERTGGSVSTLTIQRTQQEDSAVYLCASSPMTGQTEAFFGQGTRLTVV.